Listed below are T cell receptor beta chains from one sample, sequenced in a study of Graves' ophthalmopathy and Graves' hyperthyroidism. TCRdb independently ran MiXCR on the multiplex PCR reads; one entry per CDR3 protein. The data contain 900,000 to 1,200,000 distinct CDR3 sequences, 35% to 40% of them singletons. Sequenced: peripheral blood or thyroid tissue (not recorded which). The receptor set was obtained from an adult man with Graves' hyperthyroidism. CDR3s include the opening cysteine and the closing phenylalanine or tryptophan. D genes are given only for firm matches. Only part of the rows carry a size: once, few, many, or a class if the clone is expanded.

clone size: many
J gene: TRBJ1-1
D gene: -
V gene: TRBV15
CDR3 DNA: TGTGCCACCAGCAGAGATCGGGACTTCGAGGCGGAAGCTTTCTTT
CDR3 protein: CATSRDRDFEAEAFF

clone size: -
J gene: TRBJ2-5
D gene: TRBD2
V gene: TRBV2
CDR3 DNA: TGTGCCAGCAGGGATACTAGCGGGGCGGAGACCCAGTACTTC
CDR3 protein: CASRDTSGAETQYF

clone size: few
J gene: TRBJ1-4
D gene: -
V gene: TRBV7-9
CDR3 DNA: TGTGCCAGCGGCCTCAGCTGGACAGATGAAAAACTGTTTTTT
CDR3 protein: CASGLSWTDEKLFF

clone size: -
J gene: TRBJ2-7
D gene: TRBD1
V gene: TRBV6-6
CDR3 DNA: TGTGCCAGCAGTTCACCGGGACAGAGGACCTACGAGCAGTACTTC
CDR3 protein: CASSSPGQRTYEQYF

clone size: -
J gene: TRBJ1-1
D gene: -
V gene: TRBV27
CDR3 DNA: TGTGCCAGCAGTGGGGCCGGGTTGGAGAATACTGAAGCTTTCTTT
CDR3 protein: CASSGAGLENTEAFF

clone size: -
J gene: TRBJ2-5
D gene: -
V gene: TRBV12-3/TRBV12-4
CDR3 DNA: TGTGCCAGCAGTTCCGACGTCCCCGGGAGGACCCAGTACTTC
CDR3 protein: CASSSDVPGRTQYF

clone size: -
J gene: TRBJ1-1
D gene: TRBD1
V gene: TRBV7-9
CDR3 DNA: TGTGCCAGCAGCTCAGCGAGGGACAGGCCTAACCTGGGGGTGCTCTTT
CDR3 protein: CASSSARDRPNLGVLF

clone size: -
J gene: TRBJ1-5
D gene: TRBD1
V gene: TRBV29-1
CDR3 DNA: TGCAGCGTAAAACAGGGGGCGAATCAGCCCCAGCATTTT
CDR3 protein: CSVKQGANQPQHF

clone size: -
J gene: TRBJ2-7
D gene: TRBD1
V gene: TRBV30
CDR3 DNA: TGTGCCTGGAGTCGGGACAGAGCCTACGAGCAGTACTTC
CDR3 protein: CAWSRDRAYEQYF

clone size: many
J gene: TRBJ1-2
D gene: TRBD1
V gene: TRBV7-2
CDR3 DNA: TGTGCCAGCAGCTTAGATATTGGGACAGTAGGACGTGGCTACACCTTC
CDR3 protein: CASSLDIGTVGRGYTF

clone size: many
J gene: TRBJ2-6
D gene: -
V gene: TRBV2
CDR3 DNA: TGTGCCAGCAGTGAAGATTTGGGTAGGGTAAGGGGATCTGGGGCCAACGTCCTGACTTTC
CDR3 protein: CASSEDLGRVRGSGANVLTF

clone size: few
J gene: TRBJ2-2
D gene: -
V gene: TRBV7-2
CDR3 DNA: TGTGCCAGCAGCTTAGCGCTTTCAGCCGGGGAGCTGTTTTTT
CDR3 protein: CASSLALSAGELFF

clone size: -
J gene: TRBJ2-7
D gene: -
V gene: TRBV7-2
CDR3 DNA: TGTGCCAGCAGCTCCGACCTGGGGCAGTACTTC
CDR3 protein: CASSSDLGQYF

clone size: many
J gene: TRBJ1-2
D gene: TRBD1
V gene: TRBV12-3/TRBV12-4
CDR3 DNA: TGTGCCAGCAGGGGACAGGGCTTCGGCGGCTACACCTTC
CDR3 protein: CASRGQGFGGYTF

clone size: many
J gene: TRBJ2-5
D gene: TRBD1
V gene: TRBV12-3/TRBV12-4
CDR3 DNA: TGTGCCAGCAGCCCAGACAGGGCGCGGGAGACCCAGTACTTC
CDR3 protein: CASSPDRARETQYF

clone size: -
J gene: TRBJ1-2
D gene: TRBD1
V gene: TRBV12-3/TRBV12-4
CDR3 DNA: TGTGCCAGCAGTCTGGGACAGCAGTTGTTTGTAAAGACCTTC
CDR3 protein: CASSLGQQLFVKTF

clone size: many
J gene: TRBJ2-5
D gene: -
V gene: TRBV24-1
CDR3 DNA: TGTGCCACCAGTGATTTGGGGGAGACCCAGTACTTC
CDR3 protein: CATSDLGETQYF

clone size: -
J gene: TRBJ1-5
D gene: -
V gene: TRBV19
CDR3 DNA: TGTGACAGTAGTATACAGGGAATGGGTCAGCCCCAGCATTTT
CDR3 protein: CDSSIQGMGQPQHF

clone size: few
J gene: TRBJ1-1
D gene: -
V gene: TRBV5-4
CDR3 DNA: TGTGCCAGCAGCGGCGAGTTGTTGAACACTGAAGCTTTCTTT
CDR3 protein: CASSGELLNTEAFF

clone size: -
J gene: TRBJ2-7
D gene: -
V gene: TRBV5-6
CDR3 DNA: TGTGCCAGCAGCTTGGATCGGACTAAATACGAGCAGTACTTC
CDR3 protein: CASSLDRTKYEQYF

clone size: many
J gene: TRBJ1-1
D gene: -
V gene: TRBV7-9
CDR3 DNA: TGTGCCAGCACCACGTTTGGGACCGCCGGCCCTGAAGCTTTCTTT
CDR3 protein: CASTTFGTAGPEAFF

clone size: many
J gene: TRBJ1-5
D gene: -
V gene: TRBV20-1
CDR3 DNA: TGCAGTGCTAGTCTTCTAGCTTCCGAGCATTTT
CDR3 protein: CSASLLASEHF

clone size: few
J gene: TRBJ1-5
D gene: TRBD1
V gene: TRBV6-1
CDR3 DNA: TGTGCCAGCGGCGGACAGGGGGCAGGAAATCAGCCCCAGCATTTT
CDR3 protein: CASGGQGAGNQPQHF

clone size: many
J gene: TRBJ2-5
D gene: TRBD1
V gene: TRBV19
CDR3 DNA: TGTGCCAGCAGGCACCGGGACAGCACGACGGAGACCCAGTACTTC
CDR3 protein: CASRHRDSTTETQYF

clone size: many
J gene: TRBJ2-5
D gene: TRBD2
V gene: TRBV29-1
CDR3 DNA: TGCACCACTTCGGGGACTAGCGGGGCGAAAGAGACCCAGTACTTC
CDR3 protein: CTTSGTSGAKETQYF

clone size: -
J gene: TRBJ1-1
D gene: TRBD1
V gene: TRBV29-1
CDR3 DNA: TGCAGCGTGGGACAGGTCTACACTGAAGCTTTCTTT
CDR3 protein: CSVGQVYTEAFF

clone size: -
J gene: TRBJ2-2
D gene: -
V gene: TRBV10-2
CDR3 DNA: TGCGCCAGCAGTGTTGAGCTCGGCAGCACCGGGGAGCTGTTTTTT
CDR3 protein: CASSVELGSTGELFF

clone size: many
J gene: TRBJ2-5
D gene: -
V gene: TRBV9
CDR3 DNA: TGTGCCAGCAGCGTAGAGAGCGGCTCGACGGAGACCCAGTACTTC
CDR3 protein: CASSVESGSTETQYF

clone size: many
J gene: TRBJ1-1
D gene: -
V gene: TRBV19
CDR3 DNA: TGTGCCAGTAGTATTAGGGCCGGCGGCGCTTTCTTT
CDR3 protein: CASSIRAGGAFF

clone size: -
J gene: TRBJ2-5
D gene: -
V gene: TRBV2
CDR3 DNA: TGTGCCAGGCGAGGGGGACAAATGGAGACCCAGTACTTC
CDR3 protein: CARRGGQMETQYF

clone size: few
J gene: TRBJ1-2
D gene: -
V gene: TRBV6-5
CDR3 DNA: TGTGCCAGCAGAGGACTCGGGGGCGCGAACTATGGCTACACCTTC
CDR3 protein: CASRGLGGANYGYTF

clone size: -
J gene: TRBJ2-6
D gene: -
V gene: TRBV7-9
CDR3 DNA: TGTGCCAGCAGCTTAGCCCTAGGGAACTCTGGGGCCAACGTCCTGACTTTC
CDR3 protein: CASSLALGNSGANVLTF

clone size: few
J gene: TRBJ2-5
D gene: -
V gene: TRBV3-1
CDR3 DNA: TGTGCCAGCAGCCAACGGCCAGGACAAGAGACCCAGTACTTC
CDR3 protein: CASSQRPGQETQYF

clone size: many
J gene: TRBJ2-7
D gene: TRBD1
V gene: TRBV15
CDR3 DNA: TGTGCCACCAGTCCGGGACAGGGAATACACGAGCAGTACTTC
CDR3 protein: CATSPGQGIHEQYF

clone size: few
J gene: TRBJ1-2
D gene: -
V gene: TRBV6-2/TRBV6-3
CDR3 DNA: TGTGCCAGCAGTTATCCAGTAAACTATGGCTACACCTTC
CDR3 protein: CASSYPVNYGYTF

clone size: many
J gene: TRBJ1-6
D gene: -
V gene: TRBV2
CDR3 DNA: TGTGCCAGCAGAAGACAGTTGAGCTCCTATAATTCACCCCTCCACTTT
CDR3 protein: CASRRQLSSYNSPLHF

clone size: many
J gene: TRBJ1-6
D gene: TRBD1
V gene: TRBV7-6
CDR3 DNA: TGTGCCAGCAGCTTAGACCCGCCGGGACAGACGGATAATTCACCCCTCCACTTT
CDR3 protein: CASSLDPPGQTDNSPLHF

clone size: -
J gene: TRBJ1-4
D gene: -
V gene: TRBV12-3/TRBV12-4
CDR3 DNA: TGTGCCAGCAGTTTAAGACCCAGGGCAAATGAAAAACTGTTTTTT
CDR3 protein: CASSLRPRANEKLFF

clone size: many
J gene: TRBJ1-2
D gene: -
V gene: TRBV7-2
CDR3 DNA: TGTGCCAGCAGCACCAACGCTCGGGATGGCTACACCTTC
CDR3 protein: CASSTNARDGYTF

clone size: -
J gene: TRBJ1-1
D gene: TRBD1
V gene: TRBV5-1
CDR3 DNA: TGCGCCAGCGTAAAGTGGTCAGGGGGCATGATTGAAGCTTTCTTT
CDR3 protein: CASVKWSGGMIEAFF

clone size: -
J gene: TRBJ2-2
D gene: -
V gene: TRBV10-1
CDR3 DNA: TGCGCCAGCAGCCACCGGGAGCTGTTTTTT
CDR3 protein: CASSHRELFF

clone size: many
J gene: TRBJ2-7
D gene: TRBD2
V gene: TRBV2
CDR3 DNA: TGTGCCAGCAGCCCCCTCCGGGGGGTCTCCTACGAGCAGTACTTC
CDR3 protein: CASSPLRGVSYEQYF

clone size: -
J gene: TRBJ1-2
D gene: -
V gene: TRBV5-1
CDR3 DNA: TGCGCCAGCAGCATGGGACTTTATGGCTACACCTTC
CDR3 protein: CASSMGLYGYTF

clone size: -
J gene: TRBJ2-5
D gene: TRBD1
V gene: TRBV11-2
CDR3 DNA: TGTGCCTGGAGTGTACTGGCCCAGGGGGCAGGAGAGACCCAGTACTTC
CDR3 protein: CAWSVLAQGAGETQYF

clone size: few
J gene: TRBJ1-1
D gene: -
V gene: TRBV12-3/TRBV12-4
CDR3 DNA: TGTGCTAGTGGTACGGCCGGGAAAGCGGACGGAGCTTTCTTT
CDR3 protein: CASGTAGKADGAFF